This passage covers 6 T cell receptor beta chains from one sample sequenced in a study of blood T cell repertoires in COVID-19. Sequencing used immunoSEQ multiplex PCR; TCRdb keeps in-frame clones, though not all of them. This table has roughly 250,000 clones, roughly 82% appearing once. Sequenced: peripheral blood. The source is a woman in her seventies with acute or convalescent COVID-19.

The chain has TRBV25-1 and TRBJ2-3, with a possible D match to TRBD2 (6 bases). The V gene lost 1 base and the J gene lost 0 bases, with 11 bases spanning the gap. The germline V gene has CDR1 MGHDK and CDR2 SYGVNS. The CDR3 runs to 16 residues. The CDR3 here is CASSEWDGLSTDTQYF. CDR3 coding DNA: TGTGCCAGCAGTGAATGGGATGGACTAAGCACAGATACGCAGTATTTT.

The chain has TRBV10-3 and TRBJ1-5, with TRBD1 matching over 8 bases. Losses at the gene ends were 2 bases for V and 2 bases for J; bases not matched to a gene: 8. CDR1 is ENHRY, CDR2 SYGVKD, per germline. The CDR3 has 17 residues. CDR3 region: CAISELLVGQGNQPQHF. Written as DNA, the CDR3 is TGTGCCATCAGTGAGCTTCTGGTGGGACAGGGCAATCAGCCCCAGCATTTT.

This clone was seen more than once but under ten times. The chain has TRBV12-3 or TRBV12-4 and TRBJ1-2, with D uncertain. This CDR3 has 12 residues. Trimming removed 3 bases at V and 4 bases at J, with 6 bases between. The CDR3 nucleotides read TGTGCCAGCAGTTTTGGTAGCTATGGCTACACCTTC. Translated, it gives CASSFGSYGYTF.

V is TRBV30 and J is TRBJ1-5, with unresolved D. This CDR3 contains 16 residues. CDR1 GTSNPN and CDR2 SVGIG come from the germline V gene (reference sequence). With 2 bases removed from V and 3 bases from J, the gap between germline ends came to 17 bases. The CDR3 bases are TGTGCCTGGAGTAAGGAGATAGGAGTAGCCAATCAGCCCCAGCATTTT. It is translated as CAWSKEIGVANQPQHF. Drawing the rest from reference TRBV30 and TRBJ1-5, the complete variable domain is SQTIHQWPATLVQPVGSPLSLECTVEGTSNPNLYWYRQAAGRGLQLLFYSVGIGQISSEVPQNLSASRPQDRQFILSSKKLLLSDSGFYLCAWSKEIGVANQPQHFGDGTRLSIL.

The chain couples TRBV27 to TRBJ1-6; 12 nucleotides match TRBD1. Germline V CDR1 and CDR2: MNHEY, SMNVEV (reference sequence). V was pared by 6 bases and J by 6 bases, with 6 bases of the junction left unmatched. This CDR3 spans 16 amino acids. CDR3: CASSSGQGAPNSPLHF. The CDR3 DNA is TGTGCCAGCAGCTCGGGACAGGGGGCCCCTAATTCACCCCTCCACTTT.

The chain has TRBV7-2 and TRBJ2-5, with 8 bases matching TRBD1. The V gene's germline CDR1 is SGHTA and CDR2 FQGNSA. The V segment lost 1 base and the J segment 3 bases; nucleotides outside the gene matches: 7. The length of the CDR3 is 16 residues. CDR3 coding DNA: TGTGCCAGCAGCTTAGGTCAGGGGGCGGGTGAAGAGACCCAGTACTTC. This translates into CASSLGQGAGEETQYF.